This TCR beta chain was obtained from a study of T-cell memory formation after mild COVID-19. A remark on this clonotype: What it recognizes is unknown.

MiXCR, applied by TCRdb to the 5' RACE reads, yields one record per CDR3 protein. The sample includes about 610,000 distinct CDR3 sequences, 15% to 20% seen only once; the top ten take roughly 8.2%. Study conclusions and caveats: CD4+ contracting clones were mainly CM and EM; CD8+ ones, EMRA. Certain responding clones were present in pre-infection memory, suggesting participation of cross-reactive memory. Clones that contracted from day 15 to 85 were balanced CD4/CD8, while later expanders leaned CD4+.

This CDR3 region has 12 residues. The trim removed 1 base at V and 9 bases at J, leaving 0 bases unmatched. Per germline, CDR1 MRHNA and CDR2 SNTAGT. The source material was PBMCs or a T cell subset sorted from them (not recorded which). The gene calls are TRBV6-4 and TRBJ2-1; 7 nucleotides line up with TRBD2. The receptor's source is an adult woman who had mild COVID-19 (a few samples of this study predate the infection). Cell type and time point are not known. The CDR3 nucleotides are TGTGCCAGCAGTGACTGGGGGGGTGAGCAGTTCTTC. Amino acids: CASSDWGGEQFF.